Described below is a single T cell receptor beta chain sequence and its context. Other DNA sequences within the sample encode an identical CDR3. These data are taken from a study of shared clonotypes between healthy human individuals. The naive CD8 population came from CD45RO-negative cells selected for CCR7, without terminally differentiated effector memory CD45RA+ cells. Per the original methods: ImmunoSEQ yielded junction-only sequences lacking quality scores, so filtering differed. Sequencing used immunoSEQ multiplex PCR; TCRdb keeps in-frame clones, though not all of them. Clone size and V and J calls were adopted from that table, with D and trimming inferred from the DNA. Here the sample spans around 600,000 clones, approximately 95% being singletons. From germline, CDR1 is SGHRS and CDR2 YFSETQ. V dropped 0 bases and J dropped 2 bases, with 14 bases sitting between them. The CDR3 spans 16 residues.

The TCR was taken from a woman between 25 and 40 years old in good health. Input material: naive CD8+ T cells sorted from blood. V and J are TRBV5-1 and TRBJ1-1, with D possibly TRBD1 on 5 matching bases. CDR3 residues: CASSLGGTYPNTEAFF. Written as DNA, the CDR3 is TGCGCCAGCAGCTTGGGCGGGACGTACCCCAACACTGAAGCTTTCTTT. The variable domain in full, completed from reference TRBV5-1 and TRBJ1-1, reads KAGVTQTPRYLIKTRGQQVTLSCSPISGHRSVSWYQQTPGQGLQFLFEYFSETQRNKGNFPGRFSGRQFSNSRSEMNVSTLELGDSALYLCASSLGGTYPNTEAFFGQGTRLTVV.